The rows below give T cell receptor beta chains drawn from one sample of a study of OX40 agonist ivuxolimab in advanced cancers. TCRdb keeps only in-frame clones here, not all; method: immunoSEQ multiplex PCR. The sample includes over 30,000 clones, roughly 80% of them seen just once. The starting material was CD4+ or CD8+ T cells sorted from blood, obtained in a trial of the OX40 agonist ivuxolimab. The receptor source for this set is an adult with an advanced solid tumor such as melanoma, head and neck, liver or kidney cancer. The CDR3 runs from the conserved cysteine through the conserved F or W. D genes are given only for firm matches. The size field is filled for only some rows; it gives once, few, many or a size class.

D gene	clone size	V gene	J gene	CDR3 DNA	CDR3 protein
.	.	TRBV15	TRBJ2-1	TGTGCCACCAGCCCTATGGGAGGGGGGCCGCACAATGAGCAGTTCTTC	CATSPMGGGPHNEQFF
.	.	TRBV14	TRBJ1-2	TGTGCCAGCAGCCAAGCCTCGCTCTATGGCTACACCTTC	CASSQASLYGYTF
TRBD1	.	TRBV9	TRBJ2-1	TGTGCCAGCAGCACTACCTGGGACAGCTACAATGAGCAGTTCTTC	CASSTTWDSYNEQFF
.	.	TRBV23-1	TRBJ1-5	TGCGCCAGCAGCCAGGCGGTGTTACACGGGATACATCAGCCCCAGCATTTT	CASSQAVLHGIHQPQHF
.	.	TRBV10-2	TRBJ2-7	TGCGCCAGCAGTCGGGCGTTAGGGGAGCAGTACTTC	CASSRALGEQYF
.	.	TRBV27	TRBJ2-5	TGTGCCAGCAGTTCAAGAAGACTAGATCAAGAGACCCAGTACTTC	CASSSRRLDQETQYF
.	.	TRBV2	TRBJ2-7	TGTGCCAGCAGTGTTACACCCGGGACACACTACGAGCAGTACTTC	CASSVTPGTHYEQYF
TRBD1	.	TRBV7-6	TRBJ2-5	TGTGCCAGCAGCTTAGGACAGGGGGAAGAGACCCAGTACTTC	CASSLGQGEETQYF
TRBD1	.	TRBV5-8	TRBJ1-1	TGTGCCAGCAGCAAACGTTCAGGGGGAAACACTGAAGCTTTCTTT	CASSKRSGGNTEAFF
TRBD1	once	TRBV6-4	TRBJ1-1	TGTGCCAGCAGTGATGGCTTGGGACAGGGCAGGGCTGAAGCTTTCTTT	CASSDGLGQGRAEAFF
TRBD1	.	TRBV29-1	TRBJ1-2	TGCAGCGTTGAGACAGGGGCCAACTATGGCTACACCTTC	CSVETGANYGYTF
.	.	TRBV27	TRBJ2-3	TGTGCCAGCGGCCCCGTGGGGGGGCAAGATACGCAGTATTTT	CASGPVGGQDTQYF
.	.	TRBV14	TRBJ2-7	TGTGCCAGCAGCCCAGACAGGCAGAGCTCCTACGAGCAGTACTTC	CASSPDRQSSYEQYF
.	.	TRBV30	TRBJ2-1	TGTGCCTGGGGAATAAACCCTCAGTTCTTC	CAWGINPQFF
.	few	TRBV28	TRBJ1-1	TGTGCCAGCAGCCGTAGACCCGACACTGAAGCTTTCTTT	CASSRRPDTEAFF
TRBD1	.	TRBV27	TRBJ2-1	TGTGCCAGCAGTTCCAGCTACAGGGGGCACCAGCAGTTCTTC	CASSSSYRGHQQFF
.	.	TRBV28	TRBJ1-1	TGTGCCACCCCCTTAAGGGGCGTAGAGGGGCCAAACGATGAAGCTTTCTTT	CATPLRGVEGPNDEAFF
.	.	TRBV28	TRBJ2-3	TGTGCCAGCAGTTTAGGACCCTCCACAGATACGCAGTATTTT	CASSLGPSTDTQYF
.	.	TRBV5-1	TRBJ2-1	TGCGCCAGCAGCTTGGTAGACTCCAATGAGCAGTTCTTC	CASSLVDSNEQFF
.	.	TRBV5-1	TRBJ2-7	TGCGCCAGCAGCTTGGAGGTCCGCTACGAGCAGTACTTC	CASSLEVRYEQYF
TRBD1	few	TRBV5-6	TRBJ2-1	TGTGCCAGCAGCTTGAGCGTGAGGAGTAACAGGGGGTACGATGAGCAGTTCTTC	CASSLSVRSNRGYDEQFF
TRBD2	.	TRBV4-2	TRBJ2-2	TGTGCCAGCAGCCAAGGCGGGAGAGGGACCGGGGAGCTGTTTTTT	CASSQGGRGTGELFF
TRBD1	many	TRBV5-1	TRBJ1-2	TGCGCCAGCAGGGACAGGGCAAACTATGGCTACACCTTC	CASRDRANYGYTF
.	once	TRBV6-6	TRBJ2-7	TGTGCCAGCAGTTACGGGTCGGACGAGCAGTACTTC	CASSYGSDEQYF
.	.	TRBV19	TRBJ1-6	TGTGCCAGTAGTATAGAGGCGGGTAATTCACCCCTCCACTTT	CASSIEAGNSPLHF
.	.	TRBV7-6	TRBJ2-2	TGTGCCAGCAGCTCCCAAATTTACGCCGGGGAGCTGTTTTTT	CASSSQIYAGELFF
.	.	TRBV27	TRBJ2-7	TGTGCCAGCAGTTTATCGTTCGCAGGGGTATCCTACGAGCAGTACTTC	CASSLSFAGVSYEQYF
.	.	TRBV5-5	TRBJ2-1	TGTGCCAGCAGCTTCGCCGATGAGCAGTTCTTC	CASSFADEQFF
TRBD1	few	TRBV30	TRBJ2-5	TGTGCCTGGAGTGCAGGACAGGGCGGCAGGGAGACCCAGTACTTC	CAWSAGQGGRETQYF
.	.	TRBV4-1	TRBJ2-7	TGCGCCAGCACCGAGGGGGTCTCGCGCGAGCAGTACTTC	CASTEGVSREQYF
TRBD2	.	TRBV6-4	TRBJ2-1	TGTGCCAGCAGTGAAGGGACTAACAATGAGCAGTTCTTC	CASSEGTNNEQFF
.	once	TRBV28	TRBJ2-7	TGTGCCAGCAGTTTAATGGATTACGAGCAGTACTTC	CASSLMDYEQYF
TRBD2	few	TRBV27	TRBJ2-7	TGTGCCAGCAGTGAAACTAGCGGGATCTCCTACGAGCAGTACTTC	CASSETSGISYEQYF
.	.	TRBV28	TRBJ2-7	TGTGCCAGCACCTCAGAGAAGGGTTCGGAGGGGGCTCCGTACTTC	CASTSEKGSEGAPYF
.	.	TRBV30	TRBJ2-7	TGTGCCTGGAGTCGCTTTAGCAACGAGCAGTACTTC	CAWSRFSNEQYF
.	.	TRBV27	TRBJ2-1	TGTGCCAGCAGTATCGAGATCCCAAGCTCCTACAATGAGCAGTTCTTC	CASSIEIPSSYNEQFF
.	.	TRBV21-1	TRBJ1-1	TGTGCCAGCAGCAAAAGGCTTATGGGCTATTTATCGTCGATTGACACTGAAGCTTTCTTT	CASSKRLMGYLSSIDTEAFF
TRBD2	.	TRBV11-1	TRBJ2-7	TGTGCCACCTCACCTGCGGGACTAGCTCCAGAGCAGTACTTC	CATSPAGLAPEQYF
.	.	TRBV4-3	TRBJ2-3	TGCGCCAGCAGCCCTGACAGCGACGATACGCAGTATTTT	CASSPDSDDTQYF
TRBD1	few	TRBV29-1	TRBJ2-7	TGCAGCGTTGAGGCAGGGGGAGCGTACGAGCAGTACTTC	CSVEAGGAYEQYF
TRBD2	.	TRBV6-4	TRBJ2-3	TGTGCCAGCAGTGAACTAGCGGGAGGGCCAGATACGCAGTATTTT	CASSELAGGPDTQYF
.	few	TRBV6-4	TRBJ1-6	TGTGCCAGCAGGGCCCGTCACAGCAATAATTCACCCCTCCACTTT	CASRARHSNNSPLHF
.	.	TRBV4-1	TRBJ1-6	TGCGCCAGCAGCCAAGATGGTCTTCTGGCAGATAATTCACCCCTCCACTTT	CASSQDGLLADNSPLHF
.	.	TRBV9	TRBJ2-7	TGTGCCAGCAGCGTAGAAGCACGTGGGGTCTACGAGCAGTACTTC	CASSVEARGVYEQYF
.	.	TRBV27	TRBJ2-7	TGTGCCAGCAGTTTACAGGGCTTCTACGAGCAGTACTTC	CASSLQGFYEQYF
.	.	TRBV2	TRBJ1-1	TGTGCCAGCAGTAGGAACACTGAAGCTTTCTTT	CASSRNTEAFF
.	.	TRBV5-4	TRBJ2-1	TGTGCCAGCAGCTTGTTAGCAGAATCCTACAATGAGCAGTTCTTC	CASSLLAESYNEQFF
.	.	TRBV6-5	TRBJ2-7	TGTGCCAGCAGTACCAAGAAGTCCTTCCACGAGCAGTACTTC	CASSTKKSFHEQYF
.	.	TRBV19	TRBJ2-5	TGTGCCAGTAGTATAGATCATGAGACCCAGTACTTC	CASSIDHETQYF
.	.	TRBV4-3	TRBJ2-2	TGCGCCAGCAGCCAAGATAAGGTATATGGCACCGGGGAGCTGTTTTTT	CASSQDKVYGTGELFF
.	.	TRBV7-6	TRBJ2-7	TGTGCCAGCAGCTTAGCCCCGGTCTCCTACGAGCAGTACTTC	CASSLAPVSYEQYF
TRBD2	once	TRBV11-2	TRBJ2-1	TGTGCCAGCAGCTTACTACTAGCGGGAGTGGATGAGCAGTTCTTC	CASSLLLAGVDEQFF
.	.	TRBV14	TRBJ2-5	TGTGCCAGCAGCCAACGTGAGACCCAGTACTTC	CASSQRETQYF
.	.	TRBV28	TRBJ2-1	TGTGCCAGCAGCTCACAGCTCAATGAGCAGTTCTTC	CASSSQLNEQFF
.	few	TRBV30	TRBJ1-5	TGTGCCTGGAGTGCCGACATAGGATCATACCAGCATTTT	CAWSADIGSYQHF
TRBD1	.	TRBV27	TRBJ1-2	TGTGCCAGCAGTTCCCAGGGGGCGCCAGGCTACACCTTC	CASSSQGAPGYTF
TRBD2	.	TRBV4-3	TRBJ2-7	TGCGCCAGCAGCCAAGGAGGGAGGGGTGAGGGCGAGCAGTACTTC	CASSQGGRGEGEQYF
.	.	TRBV9	TRBJ2-1	TGTGCCAGCAGCGTAGGTGGAGCGAATGAGCAGTTCTTC	CASSVGGANEQFF